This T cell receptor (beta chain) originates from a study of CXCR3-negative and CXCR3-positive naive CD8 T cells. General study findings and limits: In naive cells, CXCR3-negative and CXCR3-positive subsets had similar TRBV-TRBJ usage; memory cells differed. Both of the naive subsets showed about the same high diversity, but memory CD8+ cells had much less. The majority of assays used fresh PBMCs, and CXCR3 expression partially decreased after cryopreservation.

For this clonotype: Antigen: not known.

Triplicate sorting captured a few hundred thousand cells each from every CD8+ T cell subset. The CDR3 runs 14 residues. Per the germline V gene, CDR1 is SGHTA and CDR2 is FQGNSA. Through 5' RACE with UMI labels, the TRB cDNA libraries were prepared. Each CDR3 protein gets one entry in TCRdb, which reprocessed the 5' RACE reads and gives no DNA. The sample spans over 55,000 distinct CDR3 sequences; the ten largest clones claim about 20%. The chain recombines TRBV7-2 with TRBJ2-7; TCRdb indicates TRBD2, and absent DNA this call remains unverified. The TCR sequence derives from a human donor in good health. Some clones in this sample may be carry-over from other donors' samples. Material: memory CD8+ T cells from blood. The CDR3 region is CASSPTASGYEQYF.